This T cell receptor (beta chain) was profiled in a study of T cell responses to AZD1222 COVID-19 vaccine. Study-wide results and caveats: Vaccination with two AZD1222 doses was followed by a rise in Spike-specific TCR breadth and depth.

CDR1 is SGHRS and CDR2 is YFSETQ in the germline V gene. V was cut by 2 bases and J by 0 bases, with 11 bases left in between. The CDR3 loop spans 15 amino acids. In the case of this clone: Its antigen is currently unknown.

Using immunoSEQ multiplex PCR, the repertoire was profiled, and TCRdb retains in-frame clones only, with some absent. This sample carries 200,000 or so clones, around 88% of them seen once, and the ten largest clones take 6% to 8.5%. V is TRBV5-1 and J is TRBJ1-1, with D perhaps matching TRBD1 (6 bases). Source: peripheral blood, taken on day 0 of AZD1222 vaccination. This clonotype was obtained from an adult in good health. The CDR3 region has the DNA TGCGCCAGCAGCTTACAGGGATCAATGAACACTGAAGCTTTCTTT. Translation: CASSLQGSMNTEAFF. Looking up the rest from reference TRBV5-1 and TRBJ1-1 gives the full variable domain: KAGVTQTPRYLIKTRGQQVTLSCSPISGHRSVSWYQQTPGQGLQFLFEYFSETQRNKGNFPGRFSGRQFSNSRSEMNVSTLELGDSALYLCASSLQGSMNTEAFFGQGTRLTVV.